The source of this T cell receptor (beta chain) is a study of T cell repertoires in cytomegalovirus infection (dated by TCRdb to the late 2010s). Turning to the overall study: Because public TCR beta signatures pointed to carriage of CMV infection together with the matching HLA type, the HLA type of each donor mattered for the analysis.

General study outcomes and caveats: The ex vivo response was dominated by HLA-C-restricted CMV-specific TCR beta clonotypes, which also provided the single most frequent clonotype in two of eight donors. Cumulative frequency of public TCR beta family members discriminated carriers of CMV infection plus the relevant HLA type in this cohort and an independent roughly 330-donor cohort.

The germline V gene (reference sequence) supplies CDR1 DFQATT and CDR2 SNEGSKA. From the cysteine through the phenylalanine, the CDR3 covers 13 amino acids. Left in the record is the CDR3 DNA by itself, 39 bases read in frame from the first base. TCRdb names Illumina HiSeq 1500 as the instrument used. The public sequencing data were trimmed at Q25 with fastp and processed into clonotypes with MiXCR by TCRdb, which kept only in-frame beta chains. Each CDR3 protein appears once, grouped with its most common genes and DNA. In this sample the table shows fewer than 550,000 distinct CDR3 sequences, approximately 32% of which occur a single time. The top ten clones comprise 12% to 15% of the sample. Worth noting for this clonotype: Its antigen is still unknown. Base qualities are not at hand, and no much larger clone is one base apart.

Sequencing input: PBMCs. Recombination connected TRBV20-1 to TRBJ1-1; TRBD1 is possibly the D segment (5 matching bases). The clonotype originates from a human donor in good health (CMV status not recorded). Some clones in this sample may be carry-over from other donors' samples. The sequenced DNA: TGCAGCGGCCGGGGGGGAGGCGCTGCTGAAGCTTTCTTT. It is translated as CSGRGGGAAEAFF.